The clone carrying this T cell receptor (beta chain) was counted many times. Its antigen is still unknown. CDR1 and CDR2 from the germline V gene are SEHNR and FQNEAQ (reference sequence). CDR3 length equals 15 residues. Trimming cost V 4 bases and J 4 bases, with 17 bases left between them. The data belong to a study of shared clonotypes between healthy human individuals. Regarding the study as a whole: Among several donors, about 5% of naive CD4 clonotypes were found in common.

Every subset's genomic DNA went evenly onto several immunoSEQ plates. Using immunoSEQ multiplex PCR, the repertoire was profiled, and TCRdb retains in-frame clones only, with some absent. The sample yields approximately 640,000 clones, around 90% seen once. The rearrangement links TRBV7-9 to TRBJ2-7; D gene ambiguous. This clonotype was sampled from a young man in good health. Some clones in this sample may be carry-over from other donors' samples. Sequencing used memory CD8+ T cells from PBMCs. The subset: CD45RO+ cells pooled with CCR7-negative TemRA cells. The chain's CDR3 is CASSSRTALDYEQYF. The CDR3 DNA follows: TGTGCCAGCAGCTCACGGACGGCCTTGGATTACGAGCAGTACTTC.